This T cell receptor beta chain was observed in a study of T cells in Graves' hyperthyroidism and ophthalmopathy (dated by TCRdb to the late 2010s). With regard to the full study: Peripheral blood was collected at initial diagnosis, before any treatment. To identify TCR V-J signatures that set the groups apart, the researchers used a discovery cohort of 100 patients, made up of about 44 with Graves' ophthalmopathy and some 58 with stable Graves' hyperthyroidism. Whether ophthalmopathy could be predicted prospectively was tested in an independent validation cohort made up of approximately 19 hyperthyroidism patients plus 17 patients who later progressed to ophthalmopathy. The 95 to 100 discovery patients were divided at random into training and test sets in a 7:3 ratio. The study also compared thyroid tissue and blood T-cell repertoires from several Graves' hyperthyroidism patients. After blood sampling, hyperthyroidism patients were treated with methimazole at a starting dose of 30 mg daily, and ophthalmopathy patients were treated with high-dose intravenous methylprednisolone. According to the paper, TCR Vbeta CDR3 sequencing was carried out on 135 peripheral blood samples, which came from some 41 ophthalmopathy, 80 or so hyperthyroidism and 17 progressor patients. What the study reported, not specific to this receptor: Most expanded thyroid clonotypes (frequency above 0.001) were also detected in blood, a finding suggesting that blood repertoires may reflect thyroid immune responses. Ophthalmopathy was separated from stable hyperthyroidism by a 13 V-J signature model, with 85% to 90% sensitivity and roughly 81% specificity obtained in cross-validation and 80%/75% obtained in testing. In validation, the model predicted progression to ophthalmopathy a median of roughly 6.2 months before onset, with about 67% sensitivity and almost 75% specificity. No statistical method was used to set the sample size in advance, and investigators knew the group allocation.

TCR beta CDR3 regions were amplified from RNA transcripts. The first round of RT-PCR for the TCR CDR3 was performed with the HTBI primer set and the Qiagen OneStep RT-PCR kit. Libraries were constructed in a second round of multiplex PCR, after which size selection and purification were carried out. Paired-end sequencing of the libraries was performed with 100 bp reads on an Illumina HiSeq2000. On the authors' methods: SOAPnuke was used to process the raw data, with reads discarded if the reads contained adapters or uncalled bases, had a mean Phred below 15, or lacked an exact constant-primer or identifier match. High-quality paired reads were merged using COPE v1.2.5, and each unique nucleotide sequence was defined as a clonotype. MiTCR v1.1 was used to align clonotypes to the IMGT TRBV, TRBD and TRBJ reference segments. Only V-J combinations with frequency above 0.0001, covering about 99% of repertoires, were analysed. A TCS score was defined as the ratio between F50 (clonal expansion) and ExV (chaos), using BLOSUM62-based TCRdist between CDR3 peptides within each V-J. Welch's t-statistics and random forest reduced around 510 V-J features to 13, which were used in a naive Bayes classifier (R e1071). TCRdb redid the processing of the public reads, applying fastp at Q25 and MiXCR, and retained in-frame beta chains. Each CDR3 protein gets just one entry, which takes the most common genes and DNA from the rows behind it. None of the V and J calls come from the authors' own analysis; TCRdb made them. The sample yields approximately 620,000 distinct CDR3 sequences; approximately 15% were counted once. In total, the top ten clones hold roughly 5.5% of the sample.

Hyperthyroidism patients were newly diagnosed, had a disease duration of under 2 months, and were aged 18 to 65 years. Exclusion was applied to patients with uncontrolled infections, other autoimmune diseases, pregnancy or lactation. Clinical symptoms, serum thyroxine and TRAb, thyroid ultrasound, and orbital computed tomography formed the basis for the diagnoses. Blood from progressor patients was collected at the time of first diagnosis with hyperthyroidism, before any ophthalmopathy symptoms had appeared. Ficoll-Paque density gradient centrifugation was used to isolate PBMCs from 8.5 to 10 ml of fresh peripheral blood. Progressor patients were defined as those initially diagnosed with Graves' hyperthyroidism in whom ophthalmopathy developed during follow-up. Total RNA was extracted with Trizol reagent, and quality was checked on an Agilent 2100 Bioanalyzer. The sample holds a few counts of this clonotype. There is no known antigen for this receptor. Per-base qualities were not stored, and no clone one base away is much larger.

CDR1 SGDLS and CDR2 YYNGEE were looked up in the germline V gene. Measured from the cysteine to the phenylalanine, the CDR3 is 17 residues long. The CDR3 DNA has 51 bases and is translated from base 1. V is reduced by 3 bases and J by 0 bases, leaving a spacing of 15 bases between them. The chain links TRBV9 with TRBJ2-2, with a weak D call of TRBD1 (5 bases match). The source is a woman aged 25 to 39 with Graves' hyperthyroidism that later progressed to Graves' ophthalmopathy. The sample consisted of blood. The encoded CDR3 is CASSGNWGGANTGELFF. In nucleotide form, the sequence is TGTGCCAGCAGCGGTAACTGGGGCGGCGCGAACACCGGGGAGCTGTTTTTT.